The rows below give T cell receptor beta chains drawn from one sample of a study of tumor-infiltrating lymphocytes in localized non-small cell lung cancer. Assay used: immunoSEQ multiplex PCR; TCRdb lists only in-frame clones, some missing. The data hold about 16,000 clones, with roughly 76% observed a single time. Sequences were obtained from lung tumor tissue. The source of these receptors is a human donor with non-small cell lung cancer. Both conserved end residues are trimmed from each CDR3. The listing skips clone size in some rows; elsewhere it reads once, few, many or a size class.

v_call clone_size cdr3_aa
TRBV11-2 NA ASSSWTSGSGDTQY
TRBV27 NA ASSPGQVYEQY
TRBV27 NA ASSSTPTRSEAF
TRBV7-9 NA ASSPRGQGAYNEQF
TRBV28 NA ASRQNYGYT
TRBV27 once ASRKAGTENYEQY
TRBV19 NA ASSIRAGQGHYEQY
TRBV10-3 NA AISESRGALDTQY
TRBV9 NA ASSAGGLAGVYEQY
TRBV6-1 once ASSGTGLKDTQY
TRBV4-1 NA ASSQAPSAGGEQY
TRBV11-2 NA ASSLIPDNSYEQY
TRBV30 NA AWSANSDTQY
TRBV7-9 few ASSLGAFYEQY
TRBV5-1 few ASSLEASPDTQY
TRBV5-1 NA ASSLFPGQMNTEAF
TRBV19 NA ASSSAKGVETQY
TRBV13 NA ASSSRRSSSGNTIY
TRBV27 few ASSLQGGDYEQY
TRBV6-4 NA ASRLGVNTGELF
TRBV6-5 NA ASNPQGVNTEAF
TRBV19 NA ASHSGANVLT
TRBV7-3 NA ASSSGGGPYNEQF
TRBV7-3 few ASSLMGTRSDTQY
TRBV30 NA AWSGGGLNHDEQF
TRBV6-5 NA ASSSRYRGSGNTIY
TRBV7-6 NA ASSLGLAGGTDTQY
TRBV29-1 NA SVWAGEGGYT
TRBV7-9 few ASLAQTSGNTIY
TRBV4-2 NA ASSPPGTALYGYT
TRBV6-6 NA ASSYSQASGYT
TRBV7-9 NA ASSLGQNQPQH
TRBV19 NA ASIQGSDSGNTIY
TRBV6-1 NA ASRVRGGPNEKLF
TRBV2 NA ASSGAPGQGRTEAF
TRBV29-1 NA SVVGSGSYEQY
TRBV19 NA ASSIGTGFSPSDTQY
TRBV5-6 NA ASSLVVARQGFAEAF
TRBV4-1 NA ASSQEADRPGGYT
TRBV15 NA ATSRDPTRTGKGYNEQF
TRBV19 few ASSNAGNTEAF
TRBV4-2 NA ASSQVGLVTGELF
TRBV7-9 NA ASSSQGVVYEQY
TRBV5-4 NA ASRRGNEKLF
TRBV13 NA ASSAGTGALEQY
TRBV28 NA ASSPQGHSFDTQY
TRBV11-2 NA ASSLFANEQF
TRBV4-1 NA ASSQVLSGGPGELF
TRBV5-6 once ASSLYRGTNYGYT
TRBV6-1 NA ASSEAGSRVGNTIY
TRBV4-1 NA ASSRGRASGGYEQY
TRBV28 NA ASSLGGAGFGNTIY
TRBV4-1 NA ASSQVLGASYEQF
TRBV7-9 NA ASSMTDQETQY
TRBV10-3 NA AISDGVGISTDTQY
TRBV30 NA AWSVQVSYTGELF
TRBV27 NA ASSPNGYTQY
TRBV5-1 few ASTDHRSTKNIQY
TRBV19 NA ASSSNPIGGTEAF